This T cell receptor (beta chain) was obtained from a study of cytomegalovirus exposure and HLA in healthy donors. The ends were cut back, 2 bases at V and 0 bases at J, with 13 bases in the middle. From germline, CDR1 is MNHNS and CDR2 SASEGT. The CDR3 is made up of 16 amino acids. The PCR made use of 60 Vbeta and 13 Jbeta primers. Sequenced by immunoSEQ multiplex PCR; TCRdb stores in-frame clones only, minus some. Seen here are 150,000 to 200,000 clones, roughly four fifths observed once, and the top ten hold around 1.9%. Input material: PBMCs. This chain connects TRBV6-1 to TRBJ1-1; no clear D gene. The origin of this receptor is a woman aged 18-29 years in good health and CMV-seropositive. The CDR3 nucleotides read TGTGCCAGCAGTGAAAGTAATCGAGAAGTGAACACTGAAGCTTTCTTT. Its translation is CASSESNREVNTEAFF.